Presented here are 15 T cell receptor beta chains from one specimen sequenced in a study of T cell responses to AZD1222 COVID-19 vaccine. Measured with immunoSEQ multiplex PCR; TCRdb has only the in-frame clones, and not every one. The sample lists roughly 100,000 clones, 82% seen once, with 4% to 6% in the top ten. The sequencing here drew on peripheral blood, taken on day 0 of AZD1222 vaccination. Receptor source: an adult in good health.

The chain carries TRBV5-4 and TRBJ1-1; 9 bases line up with TRBD1. V trimming: 6 bases; J trimming: 4 bases; junction bases outside the gene matches: 10. From germline, CDR1 is SGHNT and CDR2 YYREEE (reference sequence). The CDR3 runs to 15 residues. CDR3: CASNTDRGSSTEAFF. In nucleotides, the CDR3 is TGTGCCAGCAATACGGACAGGGGTTCAAGCACTGAAGCTTTCTTT.

The chain uses TRBV7-2 and TRBJ1-1; D unclear. Germline CDR1 reads SGHTA; CDR2 reads FQGNSA. Trimming shortened V by 5 bases and J by 1 base, and 8 bases separated the two germline ends. The CDR3 spans 13 residues. CDR3 in amino acids: CASSPGANTEAFF. In DNA form, the CDR3 reads TGTGCCAGCAGCCCGGGCGCGAACACTGAAGCTTTCTTT.

The V call is TRBV18, the J call TRBJ1-3; perhaps TRBD1 as D (5 bases). The germline CDR1 and CDR2 sequences are KGHSH and LQKENI. V was cut by 3 bases and J by 2 bases, with 11 bases left in between. This CDR3 spans 15 amino acids. The chain's CDR3 is CASSPTDFAGNTIYF. The CDR3 DNA reads TGTGCCAGCTCACCGACAGATTTTGCTGGAAACACCATATATTTT.

The V gene is TRBV4-3, the J gene TRBJ1-3; D remains unclear. The CDR3 runs 15 residues. Looked up from germline, CDR1 is LGHNA and CDR2 is YSLEER. Trimming removed 3 bases from V and 0 bases from J, with 9 bases in between. The CDR3 loop is CASSQGLRSGNTIYF. CDR3 nucleotides: TGCGCCAGCAGCCAGGGCTTGCGCTCTGGAAACACCATATATTTT.

V gene TRBV7-2 combines with J gene TRBJ1-2; a possible D gene is TRBD1 (6 bases). Trimming stripped 7 bases from V and 7 bases from J, with 19 bases between. The CDR3 totals 14 residues. CDR1 and CDR2 (germline): SGHTA, FQGNSA. The CDR3 DNA reads TGTGCCAGCAACGTGCAGGGGTTTGGAGCTGGCTACACCTTC. As protein: CASNVQGFGAGYTF.

The V call is TRBV4-2, the J call TRBJ2-7, with D hard to call. V was cut by 4 bases and J by 11 bases, with 12 bases left in between. The CDR3 extends over 11 amino acids. Germline-derived CDR1 and CDR2 are LGHNA and YNFKEQ. DNA of the CDR3: TGTGCCAGCAGCCCGGGCCTTGGAAAGTACTTC. It is translated as CASSPGLGKYF.

This clone occurred once. The rearrangement links TRBV4-3 to TRBJ1-4; 7 nucleotides match TRBD1. Germline lookup yields CDR1 LGHNA and CDR2 YSLEER. Unmatched junction bases numbered 0, after V lost 6 bases and J lost 2 bases. The CDR3 extends over 13 amino acids. The CDR3 coding sequence is TGCGCCAGCAGGGGACAGACTAATGAAAAACTGTTTTTT. Its translation: CASRGQTNEKLFF.

This clone was counted only a few times. This sequence joins TRBV7-9 and TRBJ2-7, with D hard to call. V lost 2 bases and J 6 bases, leaving 14 bases between the germline ends. CDR3 size: 14 residues. The germline gives CDR1 SEHNR, CDR2 FQNEAQ (reference sequence). The CDR3 region is CASSLQAPLLEQYF. Here the CDR3 DNA reads TGTGCCAGCAGCTTACAGGCGCCCCTACTCGAGCAGTACTTC.

Notes on this clone: This same CDR3 is encoded by further DNA sequences in the sample. The V and J genes are TRBV2 and TRBJ1-5; no clear D. CDR1 is SNHLY and CDR2 is FYNNEI in the germline V gene. Trimming took off 0 bases at V and 7 bases at J, with 10 bases between the two ends. This CDR3 is built from 14 residues. CDR3 DNA: TGTGCCAGCAGTGAAGCGCTTCCAGACCAGCCCCAGCATTTT. It yields the protein CASSEALPDQPQHF.

This clone came up once. The rearrangement joins TRBV5-1 to TRBJ2-2; the D gene is possibly TRBD2 (6 bases). CDR1 is SGHRS, CDR2 YFSETQ, per germline. The V and J ends lost 4 bases and 0 bases respectively, with 10 bases between them. This CDR3 region has 15 residues. Here the CDR3 DNA reads TGCGCCAGCAGCCCGGGAGACGCGAACACCGGGGAGCTGTTTTTT. The encoded protein is CASSPGDANTGELFF.

This chain joins TRBV7-9 and TRBJ1-2; unclear D gene. This CDR3 has 14 amino acids. Trimming stripped 0 bases from V and 6 bases from J, with 11 bases between. CDR1 and CDR2 (germline): SEHNR, FQNEAQ (reference sequence). CDR3 in amino acids: CASSLARREDGYTF. As DNA, the CDR3 is TGTGCCAGCAGCTTAGCAAGAAGGGAGGATGGCTACACCTTC.

This clone showed up just once. This sequence joins TRBV11-2 and TRBJ1-2, with 11 positions matching TRBD1. This CDR3 comprises 13 residues. The V gene's germline CDR1 is SGHAT and CDR2 FQNNGV. J lost 6 bases, V lost 6 bases, and 3 bases had no gene match. The CDR3 nucleotides are TGTGCCAGCAGACGGACAGGGGGCGATGGCTACACCTTC. Residues: CASRRTGGDGYTF.

V gene TRBV7-3 combines with J gene TRBJ2-1; 12 positions agree with TRBD2. This CDR3 is 16 amino acids long. The ends lost 5 bases at V and 9 bases at J; junction bases unmatched: 11. In germline, CDR1 is SGHTA, CDR2 FQGTGA. The CDR3 nucleotides read TGTGCCAGCAGCGCCTCTAGCGGGGGGGCGTTCGGTGAGCAGTTCTTC. Translation: CASSASSGGAFGEQFF.

The genes are TRBV19 and TRBJ2-5; maybe TRBD2 (6 bases). The germline V gene has CDR1 LNHDA and CDR2 SQIVND (reference sequence). The CDR3 has 15 amino acids. The V and J ends lost 7 bases and 2 bases respectively, with 17 bases between them. The chain's CDR3 is CASKGLAGGQETQYF. CDR3 nucleotide sequence: TGTGCCAGTAAGGGGCTGGCCGGGGGACAAGAGACCCAGTACTTC.

The chain joins TRBV5-8 to TRBJ1-2; the D gene is possibly TRBD1 (6 bases). CDR3 length: 13 amino acids. Germline-derived CDR1 and CDR2 are SGHTS and YDEGEE. Deletions cut 6 bases from V and 7 bases from J, with 16 bases between. For the CDR3, the DNA is TGTGCCAGCACCGCGGACAGACACAGTGGCTACACCTTC. Protein product: CASTADRHSGYTF.